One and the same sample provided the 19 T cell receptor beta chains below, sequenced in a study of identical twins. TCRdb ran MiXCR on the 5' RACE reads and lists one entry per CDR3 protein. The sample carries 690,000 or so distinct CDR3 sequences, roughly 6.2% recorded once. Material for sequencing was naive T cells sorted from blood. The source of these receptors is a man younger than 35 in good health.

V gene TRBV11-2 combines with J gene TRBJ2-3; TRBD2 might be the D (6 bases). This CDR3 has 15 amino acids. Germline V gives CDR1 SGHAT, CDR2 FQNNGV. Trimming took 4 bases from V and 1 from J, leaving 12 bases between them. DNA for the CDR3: TGTGCCAGCAGCTCGACTAGGCTGGGCACAGATACGCAGTATTTT. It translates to CASSSTRLGTDTQYF.

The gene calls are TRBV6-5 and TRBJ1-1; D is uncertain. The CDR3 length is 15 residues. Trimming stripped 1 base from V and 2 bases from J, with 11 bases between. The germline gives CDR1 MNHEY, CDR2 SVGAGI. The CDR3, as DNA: TGTGCCAGCAGTTACTTAACTGGTCTTAACACTGAAGCTTTCTTT. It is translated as CASSYLTGLNTEAFF.

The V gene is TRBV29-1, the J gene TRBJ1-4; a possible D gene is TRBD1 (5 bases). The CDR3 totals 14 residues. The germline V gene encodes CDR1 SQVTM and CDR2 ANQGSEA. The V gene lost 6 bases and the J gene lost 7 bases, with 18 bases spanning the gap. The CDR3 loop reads CSVGGGLRGEKLFF. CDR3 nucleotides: TGCAGCGTCGGGGGGGGACTCCGCGGTGAAAAACTGTTTTTT.

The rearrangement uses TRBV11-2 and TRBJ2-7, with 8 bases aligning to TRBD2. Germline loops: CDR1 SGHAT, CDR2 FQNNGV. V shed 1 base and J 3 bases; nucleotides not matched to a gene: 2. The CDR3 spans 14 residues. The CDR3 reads CASSLGLAFYEQYV. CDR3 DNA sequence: TGTGCCAGCAGCTTAGGACTAGCGTTCTACGAGCAGTACGTC.

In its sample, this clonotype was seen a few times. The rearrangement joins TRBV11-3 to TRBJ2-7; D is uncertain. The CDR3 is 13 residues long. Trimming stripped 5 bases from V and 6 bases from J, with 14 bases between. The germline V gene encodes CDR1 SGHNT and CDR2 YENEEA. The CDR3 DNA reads TGTGCCAGCAGCCCAACAGTCCGAGGCGAGCAGTACGTC. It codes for CASSPTVRGEQYV.

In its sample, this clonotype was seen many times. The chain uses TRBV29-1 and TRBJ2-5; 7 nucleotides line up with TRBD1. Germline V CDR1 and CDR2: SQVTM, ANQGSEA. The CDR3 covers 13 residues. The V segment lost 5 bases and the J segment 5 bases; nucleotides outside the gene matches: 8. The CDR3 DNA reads TGCAGCGTTATAAAGACAGGGTGGGAGACCCAGTACTTC. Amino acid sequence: CSVIKTGWETQYF.

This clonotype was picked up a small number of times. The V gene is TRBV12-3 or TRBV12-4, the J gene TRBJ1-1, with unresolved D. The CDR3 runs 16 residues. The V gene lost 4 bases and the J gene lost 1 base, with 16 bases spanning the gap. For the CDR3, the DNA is TGTGCCAGCAGTTCGCGGGCTCCGGGTGAGAACACTGAAGCTTTCTTT. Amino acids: CASSSRAPGENTEAFF.

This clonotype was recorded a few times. The CDR3 DNA reads TGTGCCAGCTCCCAGGGGGAGGTTCAGCCCCAGCATTTT. Translated: CASSQGEVQPQHF. V and J are TRBV18 and TRBJ1-5; 7 positions agree with TRBD1. CDR1 and CDR2 from the germline V gene are KGHSH and LQKENI. J gave up 6 bases and V 6 bases, and 5 bases lay outside the gene matches. The CDR3 runs 13 residues. Together with reference TRBV18 and TRBJ1-5, the CDR3 gives the full variable domain: NAGVMQNPRHLVRRRGQEARLRCSPMKGHSHVYWYRQLPEEGLKFMVYLQKENIIDESGMPKERFSAEFPKEGPSILRIQQVVRGDSAAYFCASSQGEVQPQHFGDGTRLSIL.

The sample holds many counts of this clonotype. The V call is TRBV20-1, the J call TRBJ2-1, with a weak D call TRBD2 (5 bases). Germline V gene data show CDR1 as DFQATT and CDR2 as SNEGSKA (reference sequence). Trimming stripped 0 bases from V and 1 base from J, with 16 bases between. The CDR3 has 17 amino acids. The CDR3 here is CSARDLDLAQSYNEQFF. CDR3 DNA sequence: TGCAGTGCTAGAGACTTAGATTTAGCGCAATCCTACAATGAGCAGTTCTTC.

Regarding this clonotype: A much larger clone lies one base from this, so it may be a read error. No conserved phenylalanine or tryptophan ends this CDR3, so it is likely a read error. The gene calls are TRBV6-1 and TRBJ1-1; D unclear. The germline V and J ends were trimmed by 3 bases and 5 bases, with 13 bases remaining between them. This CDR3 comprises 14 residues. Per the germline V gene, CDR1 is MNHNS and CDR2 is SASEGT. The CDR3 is CASSEVMGITEAFC. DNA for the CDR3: TGTGCCAGCAGTGAGGTTATGGGGATTACTGAAGCTTTCTGT.

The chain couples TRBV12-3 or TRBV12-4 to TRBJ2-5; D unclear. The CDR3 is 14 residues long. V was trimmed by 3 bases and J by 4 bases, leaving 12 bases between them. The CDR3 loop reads CASSLTVVTETQYF. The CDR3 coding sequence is TGTGCCAGCAGTTTGACTGTGGTGACAGAGACCCAGTACTTC.

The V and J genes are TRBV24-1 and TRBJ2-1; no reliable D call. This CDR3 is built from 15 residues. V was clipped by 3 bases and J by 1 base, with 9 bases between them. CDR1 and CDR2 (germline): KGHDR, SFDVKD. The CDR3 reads CATSDRAPSYNEQFF. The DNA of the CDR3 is TGTGCCACCAGTGATCGGGCCCCATCCTACAATGAGCAGTTCTTC.

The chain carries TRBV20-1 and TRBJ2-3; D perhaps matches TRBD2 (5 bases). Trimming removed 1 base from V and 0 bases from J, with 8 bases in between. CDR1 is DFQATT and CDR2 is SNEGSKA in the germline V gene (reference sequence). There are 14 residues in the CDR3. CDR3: CSARVRESTDTQYF. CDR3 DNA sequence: TGCAGTGCTAGAGTTCGGGAAAGCACAGATACGCAGTATTTT.

The CDR3 reads CASSFSPPGLAGGDTQYF. Written as DNA, the CDR3 is TGTGCCAGCAGCTTTTCCCCGCCGGGACTAGCGGGAGGAGATACGCAGTATTTT. The rearrangement links TRBV7-6 to TRBJ2-3; TRBD2 matches at 15 bases. The CDR3 is made up of 18 amino acids. Germline V gene data show CDR1 as SGHVS and CDR2 as FNYEAQ. Trimming took 3 bases from V and 5 from J; bases not matched to a gene: 9.

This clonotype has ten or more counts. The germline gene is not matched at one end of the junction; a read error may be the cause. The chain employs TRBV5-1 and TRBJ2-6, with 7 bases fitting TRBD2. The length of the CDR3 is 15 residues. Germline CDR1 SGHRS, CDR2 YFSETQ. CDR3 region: CASSPGGAGANVLTF. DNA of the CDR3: TGTGCCAGCAGTCCTGGGGGGGCTGGGGCCAACGTCCTGACTTTC.

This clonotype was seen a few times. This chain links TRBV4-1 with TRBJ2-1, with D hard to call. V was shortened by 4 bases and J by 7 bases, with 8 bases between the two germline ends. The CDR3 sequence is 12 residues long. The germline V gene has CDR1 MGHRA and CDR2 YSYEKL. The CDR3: CASSPDTNEQFF. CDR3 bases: TGCGCCAGCAGCCCTGACACGAATGAGCAGTTCTTC.

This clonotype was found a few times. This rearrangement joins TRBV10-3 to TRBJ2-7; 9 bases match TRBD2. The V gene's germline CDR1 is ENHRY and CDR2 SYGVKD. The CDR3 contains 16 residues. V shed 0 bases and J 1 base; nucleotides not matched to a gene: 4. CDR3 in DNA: TGTGCCATCAGTGAGTCGAGACTAGCGGTATCCTACGAGCAGTACTTC. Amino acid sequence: CAISESRLAVSYEQYF.

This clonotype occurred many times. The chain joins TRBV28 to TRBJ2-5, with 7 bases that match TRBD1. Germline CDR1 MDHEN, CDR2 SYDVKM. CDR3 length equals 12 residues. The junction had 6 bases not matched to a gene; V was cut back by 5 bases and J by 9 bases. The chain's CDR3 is CASSPTGVSQYF. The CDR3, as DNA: TGTGCCAGCAGTCCTACAGGGGTGTCCCAGTACTTC.

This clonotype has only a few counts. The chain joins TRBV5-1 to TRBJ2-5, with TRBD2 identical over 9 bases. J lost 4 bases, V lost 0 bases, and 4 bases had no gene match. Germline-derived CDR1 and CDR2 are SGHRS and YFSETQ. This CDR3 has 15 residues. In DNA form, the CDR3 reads TGCGCCAGCAGCTTGGCCTTAGCGGGAGCAGAGACCCAGTACTTC. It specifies CASSLALAGAETQYF.